This T cell receptor beta chain was retrieved from a study of OX40 agonist ivuxolimab in advanced cancers. Across the study: Ivuxolimab, an antibody acting as an agonist of OX40 (CD134), was used to treat patients.

The CDR3 spans 16 residues. Germline CDR1 MNHNY, CDR2 SVGAGI (reference sequence). Trimming took off 7 bases at V and 0 bases at J, with 18 bases between the two ends. Generated by immunoSEQ multiplex PCR, the TCRdb table keeps only in-frame clones and is missing some. The repertoire holds 45,000 to 65,000 clones, with about 88% as singletons. Points on this clone: The antigen is undetermined.

Whole-study results and caveats: Relative to CD4+, CD8+ T cells held more expanded clones on average.

Anyone with autoimmune disease history or systemic immunosuppression was excluded. The sample here was CD4+ or CD8+ T cells sorted from blood, taken in a trial of the OX40 agonist ivuxolimab. This TCR derives from an adult with an advanced solid tumor such as melanoma, head and neck, liver or kidney cancer. V gene TRBV6-6 combines with J gene TRBJ1-1; D gene uncertain. The CDR3 region has the DNA TGTGCCAGCACCTTCGACCCGTCCCGAATGAACACTGAAGCTTTCTTT. It specifies CASTFDPSRMNTEAFF.